Following are 10 T cell receptor beta chains from one sample sequenced in a study of cytomegalovirus exposure and HLA in healthy donors. PCR used 60 Vbeta primers and 13 Jbeta primers. Data came from immunoSEQ multiplex PCR; TCRdb stores just in-frame clones and leaves some out. Among roughly 150,000 clones listed, less than 65% were seen once. Sequenced sample: PBMCs. These TCRs come from a young woman in good health and CMV-seropositive.

The V call is TRBV7-2, the J call TRBJ1-2; D is perhaps TRBD1 (5 bases). The CDR3 runs to 14 residues. V was trimmed by 8 bases and J by 7 bases, leaving 20 bases between them. Germline CDR1 is SGHTA and CDR2 is FQGNSA. Here the CDR3 reads CASRRWGGEIGYTF. The CDR3 nucleotides read TGTGCCAGCCGCCGCTGGGGAGGGGAAATTGGCTACACCTTC.

This sequence joins TRBV27 and TRBJ1-6; D is perhaps TRBD1 (5 bases). Trimming took off 6 bases at V and 6 bases at J, with 15 bases between the two ends. CDR1 is MNHEY, CDR2 SMNVEV, per germline (reference sequence). The CDR3 is 15 residues long. The CDR3 spells CASSLGGAGNSPLHF. The CDR3 DNA is TGTGCCAGCAGCCTCGGAGGGGCAGGTAATTCACCCCTCCACTTT.

V usage is TRBV11-3 and J usage is TRBJ2-1, with TRBD1 matching 8 bases. The V segment lost 5 bases and the J segment 5 bases; nucleotides outside the gene matches: 11. Per germline, CDR1 SGHNT and CDR2 YENEEA. The CDR3 sequence is 16 residues long. Here the CDR3 reads CASSLGVTGADNEQFF. In DNA, the CDR3 is TGTGCCAGCAGCCTGGGGGTGACAGGGGCCGACAATGAGCAGTTCTTC.

This clone has just one count. The chain is built from TRBV14 and TRBJ2-7; maybe TRBD1 (5 bases). The V and J ends lost 5 bases and 1 base respectively, with 12 bases between them. This CDR3 comprises 14 residues. In germline, CDR1 is SGHDN, CDR2 FVKESK. CDR3 bases: TGTGCCAGCAGCGAGACAGCCGGGTCCTACGAGCAGTACTTC. The encoded protein is CASSETAGSYEQYF.

The chain couples TRBV5-4 to TRBJ2-3, with 7 bases that match TRBD2. After removal of 1 base from V and 1 base from J, the junction contained 3 bases not matched to a gene. CDR1 SGHNT and CDR2 YYREEE come from the germline V gene (reference sequence). CDR3 length: 15 amino acids. The CDR3 DNA follows: TGTGCCAGCAGCTTGACCAGCGGGGGCACAGATACGCAGTATTTT. Its translation: CASSLTSGGTDTQYF.

This rearrangement joins TRBV7-5 to TRBJ1-5; the table's D call, TRBD1, was not checked against the DNA. TRBV7-5 is a pseudogene. The CDR3 has 15 residues. The CDR3 sequence is CARSLAVQGGQPQHF. In nucleotides, the CDR3 is TGTGCCAGAAGCTTAGCGGTTCAGGGGGGACAGCCCCAGCATTTT.

The rearrangement links TRBV7-2 to TRBJ2-2, with TRBD2 matching over 8 bases. The trim removed 5 bases at V and 2 bases at J, leaving 10 bases unmatched. The CDR3 loop spans 17 amino acids. CDR1 SGHTA and CDR2 FQGNSA come from the germline V gene. CDR3 sequence reads: CASSPIGTSLNTGELFF. The CDR3 region has the DNA TGTGCCAGCAGCCCGATCGGGACTAGTCTTAACACCGGGGAGCTGTTTTTT.

The CDR3 sequence is CASSPKVGLAAAYEQYF. The CDR3 bases are TGTGCCAGCAGCCCCAAGGTGGGACTAGCGGCAGCCTACGAGCAGTACTTC. The rearrangement joins TRBV7-2 to TRBJ2-7; 11 bases are a match to TRBD2. CDR1 SGHTA and CDR2 FQGNSA come from the germline V gene. This CDR3 is 17 amino acids long. V shed 5 bases, J shed 2 bases, and the junction held 11 bases outside the gene matches.

The rearrangement uses TRBV25-1 and TRBJ2-1, with TRBD2 identical over 9 bases. The CDR3 is 16 amino acids. The V gene's germline CDR1 is MGHDK and CDR2 SYGVNS. V lost 1 base, J lost 5 bases, and 6 bases stayed unmatched. The CDR3 sequence: CASSELGTSWDNEQFF. For the CDR3, the DNA is TGTGCCAGCAGTGAATTGGGGACTAGCTGGGACAATGAGCAGTTCTTC.

The rearrangement uses TRBV19 and TRBJ1-2; 8 bases align to TRBD1. V lost 7 bases, J lost 0 bases, and 7 bases stayed unmatched. The CDR3 sequence is 15 residues long. Germline CDR1 is LNHDA and CDR2 is SQIVND (reference sequence). CDR3 in DNA: TGTGCCAGTAATGACAGGGGACTTGCTAACTATGGCTACACCTTC. The encoded protein is CASNDRGLANYGYTF. The full variable domain, with the rest looked up from reference TRBV19 and TRBJ1-2, is DGGITQSPKYLFRKEGQNVTLSCEQNLNHDAMYWYRQDPGQGLRLIYYSQIVNDFQKGDIAEGYSVSREKKESFPLTVTSAQKNPTAFYLCASNDRGLANYGYTFGSGTRLTVV.